This record looks at one T cell receptor (beta chain) sequence and its context. This clonotype was seen only once. Its antigen remains undetermined. Qualities for individual bases were not recorded, and no much larger clone is one base off. One read alone makes for weak evidence. These data belong to a study of T-cell memory formation after mild COVID-19 (dated by TCRdb to the early 2020s). Describing the broader study: TCR sequence clusters from the two donors were found to be largely donor specific. In a couple of donors, T-cell clones that expanded and contracted after mild COVID-19 were followed by sequencing TCRalpha and TCRbeta repertoires longitudinally. The cohort comprised two young, previously healthy adult volunteers, one female and one male. Summary of the overall study and its limitations: The study covered only a couple of mild cases, and larger cohorts including severe cases with pre-infection samples were considered necessary. The second-wave clones that peaked on day 37 were not confirmed to be SARS-CoV-2 specific. Contracting CD4+ clones appeared mostly in the CM and EM memory subsets, whereas CD8+ clones were enriched in EMRA. From day 15 to 85, contracting clones showed balanced CD4/CD8 phenotypes, whereas a second wave of clones that expanded from day 15 to 37 leaned towards CD4+. Some responding clones were detected in pre-infection memory, which suggested that pre-existing cross-reactive memory T cells had joined the SARS-CoV-2 response.

Including the terminal cysteine and phenylalanine, the CDR3 comprises 14 residues. The sequence is cut down to CDR3 DNA, 42 bases in frame from base 1. V drops 6 bases and J drops 2 bases, leaving 11 bases in between. The germline V gene specifies SGHVS as CDR1 and FNYEAQ as CDR2. Ficoll-Paque density gradient centrifugation was used to isolate PBMCs. The sequencer listed for this sample is Illumina NovaSeq 6000. Using 5'RACE with constant-segment primers, TCRalpha and TCRbeta cDNA libraries were constructed, with sample barcodes and unique molecular identifiers added in the process. Trizol reagent was used to extract RNA from every sample. Libraries were amplified in two PCR steps, with a second sample barcode and Illumina TruSeq adapters added in the second step. Sequencing of the libraries was done on an Illumina NovaSeq, producing 2 x 150 bp paired-end reads. In the paper's pipeline: With migec v1.2.7, reads were demultiplexed and then collapsed into UMI-guided consensus sequences. Using mixcr v2.1.11, UMI consensuses were aligned to TRA and TRB V and J templates and then assembled into clonotypes. Clonotypes were classified as expanded or contracted when called significant by both edgeR and NoisET, with noise models trained on biological replicates. For edgeR calls, a false discovery rate-adjusted p below 0.01 and a log2 fold-change threshold of 1 were applied. As an exploratory analysis of dynamics, max-normalized trajectories of the 1000 most abundant clonotypes were examined by PCA with hierarchical clustering. Separately sequenced CD4+ and CD8+ repertoires were used to assign the CD4 or CD8 phenotype of responding clones. TCRdb took the public reads, trimmed them with fastp at Q25, ran MiXCR for clone calling and kept in-frame beta chains. Every CDR3 protein is listed once, alongside the most common genes and DNA of its rows. The authors' filters were not applied to this entry. In this sample the table shows roughly 280,000 distinct CDR3 sequences, around 15% of which occur a single time. The ten largest clones add up to around a fifth of the sample.

Sequencing input: PBMCs or a T cell subset sorted from them (not recorded which). The clonotype comes from a man younger than 30 who had mild COVID-19 (a few samples of this study predate the infection). The sample titles of this study are shuffled in the database, so cell type and time point are left out; the donor was told from shared clones. The V gene is TRBV7-6 and the J gene is TRBJ1-3; the D gene is perhaps TRBD1, from 5 matching bases. CDR3 loop: CASSSRVPGNTIYF. The DNA sequence is TGTGCCAGCAGTTCCAGGGTGCCTGGAAACACCATATATTTT.